This TCR beta chain comes out of a study of T cells in Graves' hyperthyroidism and ophthalmopathy. Comments on this clonotype: Its antigen is as yet unknown.

Findings of the study overall: Blood shared most expanded thyroid clonotypes above 0.001.

Researchers took RNA transcripts and amplified the TCR beta CDR3 regions from them. A first-round RT-PCR of the TCR CDR3 used the HTBI primer set. TCRdb re-called the multiplex PCR reads with MiXCR, one entry per CDR3 protein. The repertoire holds 300,000 to 400,000 distinct CDR3 sequences, with under 25% as singletons. V lost 3 bases, J lost 3 bases, and 15 bases lay in between. The length of the CDR3 is 14 residues. Germline values: CDR1 DFQATT, CDR2 SNEGSKA (reference sequence). Diagnoses rested on clinical symptoms, serum thyroxine and TRAb, thyroid ultrasound and orbital computed tomography. This sample holds PBMCs from approximately 9 ml fresh peripheral blood.

The source of this sequence is a woman in her fifties or sixties with Graves' hyperthyroidism. Material for sequencing was blood. The chain is built from TRBV20-1 and TRBJ2-7; TRBD1 is a possible D gene (5 bases). The CDR3 region has the DNA TGCAGTGCTAGGGGGAATTGGGGCCTCTACGAGCAGTACTTC. Its translation: CSARGNWGLYEQYF.